This is a list of T cell receptor beta chains from one sample in a study of blood T cell repertoires in COVID-19. Sequenced by immunoSEQ multiplex PCR; TCRdb stores in-frame clones only, minus some. This table holds hundreds of thousands of clones, about four fifths found once. The specimen was PBMCs or T cells enriched from blood (not recorded which). The receptors come from a man aged 40-55 years who had been exposed to COVID-19. CDR3s include the opening cysteine and the closing phenylalanine or tryptophan. D genes are given only for firm matches. A row's size may be missing; if present it is once, few, many or a size class.

cdr3_aa: CASSRAMEKLFF
cdr3_nt: TGTGCCAGCAGCCGCGCTATGGAAAAACTGTTTTTT
d_call: -
v_call: TRBV7-6
clone_size: -
j_call: TRBJ1-4

cdr3_aa: CATRGGGGYGYTF
cdr3_nt: TGTGCCACCCGGGGGGGAGGAGGCTATGGCTACACCTTC
d_call: -
v_call: TRBV19
clone_size: few
j_call: TRBJ1-2

cdr3_aa: CASTDGASNYGYTF
cdr3_nt: TGTGCCAGTACCGATGGGGCTTCCAACTATGGCTACACCTTC
d_call: -
v_call: TRBV19
clone_size: -
j_call: TRBJ1-2

cdr3_aa: CASSPRVSSYNEQFF
cdr3_nt: TGCGCCAGCAGTCCCCGCGTAAGCTCCTACAATGAGCAGTTCTTC
d_call: -
v_call: TRBV10-1
clone_size: -
j_call: TRBJ2-1

cdr3_aa: CASSPGSGLIQYF
cdr3_nt: TGTGCCAGCAGCCCGGGAAGCGGTCTCATTCAGTACTTC
d_call: -
v_call: TRBV3-1/TRBV3-2
clone_size: once
j_call: TRBJ2-4

cdr3_aa: CASSPLAGTLNEQFF
cdr3_nt: TGTGCCAGCTCACCCCTAGCGGGGACCCTCAATGAGCAGTTCTTC
d_call: TRBD2
v_call: TRBV18
clone_size: -
j_call: TRBJ2-1

cdr3_aa: CASSGDRGQPQHF
cdr3_nt: TGTGCCAGCAGTGGGGACAGGGGCCAGCCCCAGCATTTT
d_call: TRBD1
v_call: TRBV6-4
clone_size: -
j_call: TRBJ1-5

cdr3_aa: CASSSLYGYTF
cdr3_nt: TGTGCCAGCAGTTCCCTCTATGGCTACACCTTC
d_call: -
v_call: TRBV28
clone_size: -
j_call: TRBJ1-2

cdr3_aa: CASTPTSSTYEQYF
cdr3_nt: TGCGCCAGCACCCCTACCTCCTCCACCTACGAGCAGTACTTC
d_call: -
v_call: TRBV10-2
clone_size: -
j_call: TRBJ2-7

cdr3_aa: CASSPTTGVAEQYF
cdr3_nt: TGTGCCAGCAGCCCGACCACAGGGGTCGCCGAGCAGTACTTC
d_call: TRBD1
v_call: TRBV11-2
clone_size: -
j_call: TRBJ2-7

cdr3_aa: CAGGLNQYKQYF
cdr3_nt: TGTGCCGGGGGACTTAACCAGTACAAGCAGTACTTC
d_call: -
v_call: TRBV2
clone_size: -
j_call: TRBJ2-7

cdr3_aa: CAWSSGTSYQPQHF
cdr3_nt: TGTGCCTGGAGTTCCGGGACATCTTATCAGCCCCAGCATTTT
d_call: -
v_call: TRBV30
clone_size: few
j_call: TRBJ1-5

cdr3_aa: CASAWDSHSNEQYF
cdr3_nt: TGTGCCAGCGCCTGGGACTCGCATTCCAACGAGCAGTACTTC
d_call: -
v_call: TRBV3-1/TRBV3-2
clone_size: -
j_call: TRBJ2-7

cdr3_aa: CASTLQGHGELFF
cdr3_nt: TGTGCCAGCACCCTACAGGGGCACGGGGAGCTGTTTTTT
d_call: TRBD1
v_call: TRBV12-3/TRBV12-4
clone_size: -
j_call: TRBJ2-2

cdr3_aa: CASSIPTSTDTQYF
cdr3_nt: TGTGCCAGTAGTATTCCTACTAGCACAGATACGCAGTATTTT
d_call: -
v_call: TRBV19
clone_size: -
j_call: TRBJ2-3

cdr3_aa: CASSKGVGFREQFF
cdr3_nt: TGTGCCAGCAGCAAAGGGGTGGGATTTCGTGAGCAGTTCTTC
d_call: -
v_call: TRBV2
clone_size: -
j_call: TRBJ2-1

cdr3_aa: CASSAAFGGGRGRTHSGNTIYF
cdr3_nt: TGTGCCAGCAGCGCCGCATTTGGAGGGGGCAGGGGGCGAACACACTCTGGAAACACCATATATTTT
d_call: TRBD1
v_call: TRBV9
clone_size: -
j_call: TRBJ1-3

cdr3_aa: CASSTGGTSSYEQYF
cdr3_nt: TGTGCCAGCAGCACCGGGGGGACAAGCTCCTACGAGCAGTACTTC
d_call: -
v_call: TRBV6-2/TRBV6-3
clone_size: -
j_call: TRBJ2-7

cdr3_aa: CASSDDGRLDTQYF
cdr3_nt: TGTGCCAGCAGTGACGACGGGAGACTCGATACGCAGTATTTT
d_call: -
v_call: TRBV2
clone_size: -
j_call: TRBJ2-3

cdr3_aa: CASQRRTAGANVLTF
cdr3_nt: TGTGCCAGCCAACGTCGGACAGCTGGGGCCAACGTCCTGACTTTC
d_call: -
v_call: TRBV2
clone_size: -
j_call: TRBJ2-6

cdr3_aa: CASSPLGTGSNYGYTF
cdr3_nt: TGTGCCAGCTCACCGCTCGGGACAGGGTCCAACTATGGCTACACCTTC
d_call: TRBD1
v_call: TRBV18
clone_size: -
j_call: TRBJ1-2

cdr3_aa: CASSLGLDSSGELFF
cdr3_nt: TGCGCCAGCAGTCTGGGACTAGACTCTTCCGGGGAGCTGTTTTTT
d_call: TRBD2
v_call: TRBV5-1
clone_size: once
j_call: TRBJ2-2

cdr3_aa: CASSYRDRVVEAFF
cdr3_nt: TGTGCCAGCAGTTATCGCGACAGGGTGGTTGAAGCTTTCTTT
d_call: TRBD1
v_call: TRBV6-5
clone_size: -
j_call: TRBJ1-1

cdr3_aa: CASSPTSGRAGELFF
cdr3_nt: TGTGCCAGCAGCCCTACTAGCGGGAGGGCTGGGGAGCTGTTTTTT
d_call: TRBD2
v_call: TRBV11-3
clone_size: -
j_call: TRBJ2-2

cdr3_aa: CASTSQGGSQETQYF
cdr3_nt: TGTGCCAGCACCTCTCAGGGGGGTTCACAAGAGACCCAGTACTTC
d_call: -
v_call: TRBV2
clone_size: -
j_call: TRBJ2-5

cdr3_aa: CASSVGHLNTEAFF
cdr3_nt: TGTGCCAGCAGCGTGGGACACCTGAACACTGAAGCTTTCTTT
d_call: -
v_call: TRBV5-6
clone_size: -
j_call: TRBJ1-1

cdr3_aa: CASSLRGSTDTQYF
cdr3_nt: TGTGCCAGCAGTTTAAGGGGTTCAACAGATACGCAGTATTTT
d_call: -
v_call: TRBV27
clone_size: -
j_call: TRBJ2-3

cdr3_aa: CASSQSGRGNAETQYF
cdr3_nt: TGCGCCAGCAGCCAAAGCGGGAGGGGGAACGCAGAGACCCAGTACTTC
d_call: TRBD2
v_call: TRBV5-1
clone_size: few
j_call: TRBJ2-5

cdr3_aa: CATREGAGGYTF
cdr3_nt: TGTGCCACTCGCGAGGGGGCTGGTGGCTACACCTTC
d_call: TRBD1
v_call: TRBV12-3/TRBV12-4
clone_size: -
j_call: TRBJ1-2

cdr3_aa: CAITQTDYGYTF
cdr3_nt: TGTGCCATCACCCAGACAGACTATGGCTACACCTTC
d_call: -
v_call: TRBV10-3
clone_size: -
j_call: TRBJ1-2

cdr3_aa: CASSTTSGRTDTQYF
cdr3_nt: TGTGCCAGCTCCACCACTAGCGGACGCACAGATACGCAGTATTTT
d_call: TRBD2
v_call: TRBV11-3
clone_size: -
j_call: TRBJ2-3

cdr3_aa: CASSVGGGGYTF
cdr3_nt: TGTGCCAGCAGCGTAGGGGGCGGTGGCTACACCTTC
d_call: -
v_call: TRBV9
clone_size: -
j_call: TRBJ1-2

cdr3_aa: CASRRLAGYYEQYF
cdr3_nt: TGTGCCAGCAGGAGACTAGCGGGCTACTACGAGCAGTACTTC
d_call: TRBD2
v_call: TRBV13
clone_size: -
j_call: TRBJ2-7

cdr3_aa: CASSEWGRASPLHF
cdr3_nt: TGTGCCAGCTCGGAGTGGGGGCGTGCTTCACCCCTCCACTTT
d_call: -
v_call: TRBV18
clone_size: -
j_call: TRBJ1-6

cdr3_aa: CSVEERWWGQVDGYTF
cdr3_nt: TGCAGCGTTGAAGAGAGGTGGTGGGGGCAGGTGGATGGCTACACCTTC
d_call: -
v_call: TRBV29-1
clone_size: -
j_call: TRBJ1-2

cdr3_aa: CASTPTGTGNQPQHF
cdr3_nt: TGTGCCAGCACACCAACAGGGACCGGAAATCAGCCCCAGCATTTT
d_call: -
v_call: TRBV28
clone_size: -
j_call: TRBJ1-5

cdr3_aa: CASSASPRTGGRETQYF
cdr3_nt: TGCGCCAGCAGCGCCAGTCCCCGGACAGGGGGCCGAGAGACCCAGTACTTC
d_call: TRBD1
v_call: TRBV5-1
clone_size: -
j_call: TRBJ2-5

cdr3_aa: CASSMTGKETQYF
cdr3_nt: TGTGCCAGCAGCATGACAGGAAAAGAGACCCAGTACTTC
d_call: -
v_call: TRBV7-9
clone_size: -
j_call: TRBJ2-5

cdr3_aa: CASSPRGDGYTF
cdr3_nt: TGTGCCAGCAGCCCGCGCGGGGATGGCTACACCTTC
d_call: -
v_call: TRBV3-1/TRBV3-2
clone_size: once
j_call: TRBJ1-2

cdr3_aa: CASSPDGLQPQHF
cdr3_nt: TGTGCCAGCAGCCCCGATGGGCTTCAGCCCCAGCATTTT
d_call: -
v_call: TRBV7-9
clone_size: -
j_call: TRBJ1-5

cdr3_aa: CASSLGGEAFF
cdr3_nt: TGTGCCAGCAGTTTGGGGGGTGAAGCTTTCTTT
d_call: -
v_call: TRBV12-3/TRBV12-4
clone_size: -
j_call: TRBJ1-1

cdr3_aa: CASSTGLQGNTIYF
cdr3_nt: TGTGCCAGCTCCACCGGTTTACAGGGAAACACCATATATTTT
d_call: -
v_call: TRBV18
clone_size: -
j_call: TRBJ1-3

cdr3_aa: CASSHRGYEKLFF
cdr3_nt: TGTGCCAGCAGCCACAGGGGCTATGAAAAACTGTTTTTT
d_call: -
v_call: TRBV3-1/TRBV3-2
clone_size: -
j_call: TRBJ1-4

cdr3_aa: CASSPRGGVNQPQHF
cdr3_nt: TGTGCCAGCTCACCACGGGGGGGCGTCAATCAGCCCCAGCATTTT
d_call: -
v_call: TRBV18
clone_size: -
j_call: TRBJ1-5

cdr3_aa: CASSSGTGGRGTQYF
cdr3_nt: TGTGCCAGCAGCTCGGGGACAGGGGGCCGGGGGACGCAGTATTTT
d_call: TRBD1
v_call: TRBV11-3
clone_size: once
j_call: TRBJ2-3

cdr3_aa: CASSLAGRLAGSGELFF
cdr3_nt: TGTGCCAGTAGCTTAGCCGGGCGACTAGCGGGATCCGGGGAGCTGTTTTTT
d_call: TRBD2
v_call: TRBV7-2
clone_size: -
j_call: TRBJ2-2

cdr3_aa: CATSDGTVNYGYTF
cdr3_nt: TGTGCCACCAGTGATGGGACAGTTAACTATGGCTACACCTTC
d_call: TRBD1
v_call: TRBV24-1
clone_size: -
j_call: TRBJ1-2

cdr3_aa: CASSQEGGRDGNTEAFF
cdr3_nt: TGTGCCAGCAGCCAAGAAGGGGGCCGGGACGGGAACACTGAAGCTTTCTTT
d_call: TRBD1
v_call: TRBV3-1/TRBV3-2
clone_size: -
j_call: TRBJ1-1

cdr3_aa: CASSLRENEKLFF
cdr3_nt: TGTGCCAGCAGTCTGCGGGAAAATGAAAAACTGTTTTTT
d_call: -
v_call: TRBV11-3
clone_size: -
j_call: TRBJ1-4

cdr3_aa: CALAGSNYGYTF
cdr3_nt: TGTGCCCTTGCGGGATCTAACTATGGCTACACCTTC
d_call: -
v_call: TRBV30
clone_size: -
j_call: TRBJ1-2

cdr3_aa: CASSLSRGSYEQYF
cdr3_nt: TGTGCCAGCAGCTTGAGTCGGGGCTCCTACGAGCAGTACTTC
d_call: -
v_call: TRBV11-3
clone_size: -
j_call: TRBJ2-7

cdr3_aa: CASSFSIQGLMGNQPQHF
cdr3_nt: TGTGCCAGCAGTTTTTCTATTCAGGGCCTTATGGGCAATCAGCCCCAGCATTTT
d_call: -
v_call: TRBV27
clone_size: -
j_call: TRBJ1-5

cdr3_aa: CASSQPSGTQYF
cdr3_nt: TGTGCCAGCAGCCAACCTTCGGGGACCCAGTACTTC
d_call: -
v_call: TRBV3-1/TRBV3-2
clone_size: -
j_call: TRBJ2-5

cdr3_aa: CASSQSGPNTEAFF
cdr3_nt: TGCGCCAGCAGCCAATCTGGGCCGAACACTGAAGCTTTCTTT
d_call: -
v_call: TRBV4-1
clone_size: few
j_call: TRBJ1-1

cdr3_aa: CAWSLGQGGQPQHF
cdr3_nt: TGTGCCTGGAGCTTGGGACAGGGCGGTCAGCCCCAGCATTTT
d_call: TRBD1
v_call: TRBV30
clone_size: -
j_call: TRBJ1-5

cdr3_aa: CAKKFSSGKRAEQYF
cdr3_nt: TGTGCCAAGAAATTTAGTAGCGGGAAGCGGGCCGAGCAGTACTTC
d_call: -
v_call: TRBV21-1
clone_size: -
j_call: TRBJ2-7

cdr3_aa: CASSLEGRESFF
cdr3_nt: TGTGCCAGCAGCTTAGAGGGGCGGGAGAGCTTCTTC
d_call: TRBD2
v_call: TRBV11-3
clone_size: -
j_call: TRBJ2-1

cdr3_aa: CASSPRDNYGYTF
cdr3_nt: TGCGCCAGCAGCCCCAGGGATAACTATGGCTACACCTTC
d_call: -
v_call: TRBV4-1
clone_size: -
j_call: TRBJ1-2

cdr3_aa: CASSIGGVGLLLSGANVLTF
cdr3_nt: TGTGCCAGTAGTATAGGTGGGGTGGGACTACTACTCTCTGGGGCCAACGTCCTGACTTTC
d_call: TRBD2
v_call: TRBV19
clone_size: -
j_call: TRBJ2-6